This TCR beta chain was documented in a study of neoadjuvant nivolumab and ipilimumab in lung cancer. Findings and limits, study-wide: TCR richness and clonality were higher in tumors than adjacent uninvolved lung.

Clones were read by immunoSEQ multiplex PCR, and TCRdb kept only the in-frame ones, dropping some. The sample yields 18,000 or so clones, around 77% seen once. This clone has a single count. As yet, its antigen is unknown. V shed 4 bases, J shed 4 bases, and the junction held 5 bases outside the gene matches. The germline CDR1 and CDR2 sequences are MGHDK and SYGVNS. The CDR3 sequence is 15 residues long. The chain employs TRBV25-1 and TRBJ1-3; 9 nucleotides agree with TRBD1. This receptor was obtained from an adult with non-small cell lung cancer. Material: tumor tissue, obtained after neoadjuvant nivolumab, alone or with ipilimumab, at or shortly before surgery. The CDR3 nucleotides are TGTGCCAGCAGTGTAGCGGGACAGGGAGGAAACACCATATATTTT. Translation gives CASSVAGQGGNTIYF. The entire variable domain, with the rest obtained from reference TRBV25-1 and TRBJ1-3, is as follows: EADIYQTPRYLVIGTGKKITLECSQTMGHDKMYWYQQDPGMELHLIHYSYGVNSTEKGDLSSESTVSRIRTEHFPLTLESARPSHTSQYLCASSVAGQGGNTIYFGEGSWLTVV.